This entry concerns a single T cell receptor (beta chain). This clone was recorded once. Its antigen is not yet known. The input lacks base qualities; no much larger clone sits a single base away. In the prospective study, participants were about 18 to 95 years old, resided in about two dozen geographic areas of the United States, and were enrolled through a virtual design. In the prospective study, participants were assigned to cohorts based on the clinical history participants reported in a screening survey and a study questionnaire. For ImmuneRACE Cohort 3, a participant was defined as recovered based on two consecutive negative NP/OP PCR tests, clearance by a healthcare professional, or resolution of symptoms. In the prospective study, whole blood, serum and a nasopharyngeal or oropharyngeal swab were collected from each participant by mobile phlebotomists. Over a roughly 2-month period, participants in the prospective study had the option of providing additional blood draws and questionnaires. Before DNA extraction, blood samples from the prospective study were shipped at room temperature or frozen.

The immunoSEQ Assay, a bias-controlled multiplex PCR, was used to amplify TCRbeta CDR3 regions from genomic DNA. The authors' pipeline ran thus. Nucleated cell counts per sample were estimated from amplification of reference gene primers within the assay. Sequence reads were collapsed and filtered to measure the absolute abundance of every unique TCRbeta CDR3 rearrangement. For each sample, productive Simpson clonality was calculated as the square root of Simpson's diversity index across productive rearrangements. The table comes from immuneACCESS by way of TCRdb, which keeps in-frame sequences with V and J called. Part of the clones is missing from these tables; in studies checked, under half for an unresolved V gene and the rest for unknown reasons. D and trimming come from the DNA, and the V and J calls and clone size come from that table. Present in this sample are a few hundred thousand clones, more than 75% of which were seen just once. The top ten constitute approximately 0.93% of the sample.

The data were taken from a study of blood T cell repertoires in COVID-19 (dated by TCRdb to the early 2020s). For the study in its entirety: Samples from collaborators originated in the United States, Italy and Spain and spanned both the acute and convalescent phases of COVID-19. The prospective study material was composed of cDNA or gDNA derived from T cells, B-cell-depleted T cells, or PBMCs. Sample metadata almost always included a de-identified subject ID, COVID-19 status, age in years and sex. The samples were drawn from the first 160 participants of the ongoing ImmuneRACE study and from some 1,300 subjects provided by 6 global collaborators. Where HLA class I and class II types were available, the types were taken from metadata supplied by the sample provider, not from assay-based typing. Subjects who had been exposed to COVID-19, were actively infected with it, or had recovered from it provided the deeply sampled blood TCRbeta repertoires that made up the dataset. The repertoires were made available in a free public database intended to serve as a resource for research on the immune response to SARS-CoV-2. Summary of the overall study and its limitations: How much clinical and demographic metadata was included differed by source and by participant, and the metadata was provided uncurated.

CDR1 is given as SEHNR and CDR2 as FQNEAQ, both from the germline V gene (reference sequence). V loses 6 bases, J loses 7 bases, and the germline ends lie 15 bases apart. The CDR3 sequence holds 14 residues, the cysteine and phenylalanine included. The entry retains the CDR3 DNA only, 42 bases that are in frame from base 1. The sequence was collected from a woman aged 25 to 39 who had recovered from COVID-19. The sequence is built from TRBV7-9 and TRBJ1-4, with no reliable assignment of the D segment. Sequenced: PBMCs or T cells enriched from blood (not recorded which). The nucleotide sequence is TGTGCCAGCAGGGCAAAAGGTCGCGGTGAAAAACTGTTTTTT. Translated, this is CASRAKGRGEKLFF.